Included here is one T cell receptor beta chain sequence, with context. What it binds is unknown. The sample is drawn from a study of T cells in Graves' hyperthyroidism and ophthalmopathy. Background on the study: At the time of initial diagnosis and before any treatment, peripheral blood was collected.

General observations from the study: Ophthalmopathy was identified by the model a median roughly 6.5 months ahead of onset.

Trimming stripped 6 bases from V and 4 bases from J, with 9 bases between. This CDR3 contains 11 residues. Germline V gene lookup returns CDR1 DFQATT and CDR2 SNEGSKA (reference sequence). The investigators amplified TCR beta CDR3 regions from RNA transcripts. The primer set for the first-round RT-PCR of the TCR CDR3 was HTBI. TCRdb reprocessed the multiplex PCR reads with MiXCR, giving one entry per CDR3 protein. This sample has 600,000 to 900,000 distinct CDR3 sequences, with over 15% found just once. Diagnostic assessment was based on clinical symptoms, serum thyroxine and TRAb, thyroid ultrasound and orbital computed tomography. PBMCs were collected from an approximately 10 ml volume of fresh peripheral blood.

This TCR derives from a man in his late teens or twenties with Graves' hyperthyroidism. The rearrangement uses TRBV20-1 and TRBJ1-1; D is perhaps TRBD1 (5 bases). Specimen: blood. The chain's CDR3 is CSAEGITEAFF. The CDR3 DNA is TGCAGTGCGGAGGGGATCACTGAAGCTTTCTTT.